The clone carrying this T cell receptor (beta chain) was counted many times. The antigen is undetermined. Thyroid surgery was performed in patients who had received no treatment beforehand. The V gene's germline CDR1 is MNHEY and CDR2 SVGEGT. The CDR3 extends over 14 amino acids. V lost 6 bases to trimming and J lost 0 bases, with 12 bases between them. Source study methods: Built for papillary thyroid cancer, a distant-metastasis classifier drew on CDR3 differences across clinicopathological groups. TCRdb re-called clones via MiXCR from the PCR reads. The V and J calls shown here were made by TCRdb, not taken from the authors' results. The sample has 35,000 to 40,000 clones, about a sixth seen once. These data come from a study of metastatic and nonmetastatic thyroid tumors. The study's findings and limits: Within blood and tumor, benign nodules reportedly had significantly lower TCR beta diversity than malignant thyroid tumors did.

Sequenced: tumor tissue. The chain has TRBV6-2 or TRBV6-3 and TRBJ2-7; possible D gene TRBD1, 6 bases. This receptor was identified in a female donor with papillary thyroid cancer or a benign thyroid nodule (not recorded which). Some clones in this sample may be carry-over from other donors' samples. Here the CDR3 reads CASSGGQSSYEQYF. CDR3 coding DNA: TGTGCCAGCAGCGGAGGACAGAGCTCCTACGAGCAGTACTTC.